A single sample is the source of the 11 T cell receptor beta chains below, sequenced in a study of blood T cell repertoires in COVID-19 (dated by TCRdb to the early 2020s). Libraries were prepared through the immunoSEQ multiplex PCR assay. The table comes from immuneACCESS by way of TCRdb, which keeps in-frame sequences with V and J called. Part of the clones is missing from these tables; in studies checked, under half for an unresolved V gene and the rest for unknown reasons. The sample table lists approximately 170,000 clones, about 86% of them with a count of one. The ten largest clones add up to roughly 7% of the sample. The sequenced material came from peripheral blood. Receptors were obtained from a woman of 80 years or more in a cohort sampled during active or convalescent COVID-19.

The rearrangement links TRBV28 to TRBJ2-7; no reliable D call. In germline, CDR1 is MDHEN, CDR2 SYDVKM. The CDR3 is 12 residues long. Trimming stripped 2 bases from V and 4 bases from J, with 6 bases between. CDR3 region: CASSLAFYEQYF. CDR3 nucleotide sequence: TGTGCCAGCAGTTTAGCGTTTTACGAGCAGTACTTC. Full variable domain (outside the CDR3, taken from reference TRBV28 and TRBJ2-7): DVKVTQSSRYLVKRTGEKVFLECVQDMDHENMFWYRQDPGLGLRLIYFSYDVKMKEKGDIPEGYSVSREKKERFSLILESASTNQTSMYLCASSLAFYEQYFGPGTRLTVT.

The rearrangement uses TRBV10-3 and TRBJ2-3; 7 bases are a match to TRBD1. The CDR3 extends over 14 amino acids. After removal of 10 bases from V and 1 base from J, the junction contained 8 bases not matched to a gene. From germline, CDR1 is ENHRY and CDR2 SYGVKD. CDR3 residues: CATMTGNGTDTQYF. CDR3 coding DNA: TGTGCCACCATGACAGGGAATGGCACAGATACGCAGTATTTT.

The chain joins TRBV18 to TRBJ1-3; D unclear. From germline, CDR1 is KGHSH and CDR2 LQKENI. The germline V and J ends were trimmed by 2 bases and 0 bases, with 14 bases remaining between them. The CDR3 is 17 residues long. The CDR3, as DNA: TGTGCCAGCTCACCAAACTACCTCTCTCCCTCTGGAAACACCATATATTTT. Its protein product is CASSPNYLSPSGNTIYF. Full variable domain (rest looked up from reference TRBV18 and TRBJ1-3): NAGVMQNPRHLVRRRGQEARLRCSPMKGHSHVYWYRQLPEEGLKFMVYLQKENIIDESGMPKERFSAEFPKEGPSILRIQQVVRGDSAAYFCASSPNYLSPSGNTIYFGEGSWLTVV.

The chain has TRBV23-1 and TRBJ2-7; TRBD2 might be the D (5 bases). TRBV23-1 is assigned to the ORF class and has an uncertain function. V was shortened by 7 bases and J by 2 bases, with 15 bases between the two germline ends. The CDR3 runs 14 residues. DNA of the CDR3: TGCGCCAGCAAGAAGCAACGAGCGGCCTACGAGCAGTACGTC. Encoded protein: CASKKQRAAYEQYV.

The rearrangement joins TRBV7-9 to TRBJ1-1; D gene uncertain. V was pared by 3 bases and J by 4 bases, with 9 bases between. There are 13 residues in the CDR3. Germline values: CDR1 SEHNR, CDR2 FQNEAQ (reference sequence). CDR3 DNA: TGTGCCAGCAGCTTGTCCTTTGTCACTGAAGCTTTCTTT. Encoded protein: CASSLSFVTEAFF. Combining the CDR3 with reference TRBV7-9 and TRBJ1-1 gives the whole variable domain DTGVSQNPRHKITKRGQNVTFRCDPISEHNRLYWYRQTLGQGPEFLTYFQNEAQLEKSRLLSDRFSAERPKGSFSTLEIQRTEQGDSAMYLCASSLSFVTEAFFGQGTRLTVV.

This chain uses TRBV3-1 (or the pseudogene TRBV3-2) with TRBJ1-2, with a weak D call TRBD1 (5 bases). The CDR3 runs 17 residues. Germline lookup yields CDR1 LGHDT and CDR2 YNNKEL (reference sequence). V was trimmed by 3 bases and J by 0 bases, leaving 17 bases between them. In DNA form, the CDR3 reads TGTGCCAGCAGCCAGCCTTCTAGGACACAGCCTAACTATGGCTACACCTTC. Translation gives CASSQPSRTQPNYGYTF.

V gene TRBV5-8 combines with J gene TRBJ2-3, with TRBD2 identical over 9 bases. Trimming at V came to 0 bases and at J to 3 bases, leaving 5 bases not matched to a gene. The CDR3 runs to 16 residues. Germline loops: CDR1 SGHTS, CDR2 YDEGEE. CDR3 bases: TGTGCCAGCAGCTTGGGTGCGGGGGGGCCTACAGATACGCAGTATTTT. Translation gives CASSLGAGGPTDTQYF.

CDR3 region: CASSEVKNTEAFF. CDR3 sequence (DNA): TGTGCCAGCAGTGAAGTCAAGAACACTGAAGCTTTCTTT. The genes are TRBV2 and TRBJ1-1; D gene ambiguous. This CDR3 contains 13 residues. Germline V gene lookup returns CDR1 SNHLY and CDR2 FYNNEI. Trimming removed 1 base from V and 1 base from J, with 4 bases in between.

This chain links TRBV6-2 or TRBV6-3 with TRBJ1-2; 8 bases align to TRBD1. This CDR3 comprises 13 residues. V was clipped by 5 bases and J by 3 bases; unmatched bases: 2. Per germline, CDR1 MNHEY and CDR2 SVGEGT. CDR3 residues: CASSGQGDYGYTF. CDR3 nucleotides: TGTGCCAGCAGTGGACAGGGTGACTATGGCTACACCTTC.

This sequence joins TRBV28 and TRBJ1-5; a possible D gene is TRBD1 (5 bases). The ends were cut back, 6 bases at V and 2 bases at J, with 14 bases in the middle. This CDR3 contains 15 residues. CDR1 is MDHEN, CDR2 SYDVKM, per germline. CDR3 DNA sequence: TGTGCCAGCAGATCGCAGGGTATGGGCAATCAGCCCCAGCATTTT. This sequence encodes CASRSQGMGNQPQHF.

The chain uses TRBV18 and TRBJ1-2; 9 nucleotides align to TRBD1. CDR1 KGHSH and CDR2 LQKENI come from the germline V gene. V lost 6 bases to trimming and J lost 13 bases; unmatched junction nucleotides: 9. This CDR3 region has 12 residues. The CDR3 protein is CASSTGTGLPTF. The CDR3 region has the DNA TGTGCCAGCTCGACGGGGACAGGGCTACCCACCTTC.